Included here is one T cell receptor beta chain sequence, with context. Its specific antigen is unknown. Base qualities are not at hand, and no much larger clone is one base apart. This record belongs to a study of cytomegalovirus exposure and HLA in healthy donors (TCRdb year 2017). The study in broad terms: A later analysis indicated that the 120 validation repertoires were generated on the platform also employed for the approximately 700 repertoires of the first cohort. Along with the approximately 700-subject first cohort, a separate validation cohort of more than 90 different subjects was used. The study aimed to test whether cataloging public T cell receptors could reveal signatures of past pathogen exposure. To predict cytomegalovirus infection status, the study combined high-throughput TCR immunosequencing, statistical association of individual TCRs with disease status, and machine learning.

The method was the immunoSEQ multiplex PCR assay. The study's own analysis went as follows. A statistical classification framework was built to diagnose cytomegalovirus status from the catalog of TCR beta chain sequences. TCRdb holds this immuneACCESS table with in-frame rearrangements only. Some clones are missing; in checked studies, unresolved V genes explain under half, and the rest has no known cause. The V and J calls and clone size are taken from that table; D and trimming were inferred from the DNA. This sample comprises some 76,000 clones, roughly 94% of them detected only once. The top ten clones comprise 3.3% of the sample. Ends trimmed: V by 1 base, J by 5 bases; bases unmatched to a gene: 10. From the cysteine up to the phenylalanine, the CDR3 has a length of 16 residues. The entry retains the CDR3 DNA only, 48 bases that are in frame from base 1. CDR1 SEHNR and CDR2 FQNEAQ are derived from the germline V gene (reference sequence).

Points the paper makes about the study in general: Three of the identified cytomegalovirus-associated TCR beta chains were confirmed in vitro to be specific for cytomegalovirus antigens. Cytomegalovirus status was reported to be diagnosed by the classifier with high specificity and sensitivity in both the original and validation cohorts. The validation cohort had no HLA typing available for a later analysis, so co-occurrence within that cohort was assessed over all 120 or so repertoires. A total of 150 or so TCR beta chains were listed by the study as associated with cytomegalovirus. Across donors, most TCR sequences were observed very rarely, whereas some public TCRs were present in many individuals. According to the authors, the approach could potentially be generalized to other disease states and immunological phenotypes. A later analysis found that TCRs clustered in the first cohort also tended to co-occur in the roughly 120 validation repertoires, with 94% of cluster scores above 0.

Donors formed part of the validation cohort, which comprised 120 subjects and was distinct from the first cohort of 550 to 850 subjects. This receptor was taken from a woman between 18 and 29 years old in good health and CMV-seropositive. Sequencing input: PBMCs. Rearrangement joined TRBV7-9 to TRBJ2-7; 8 nucleotides in the junction match TRBD1. The CDR3 reads CASSLGRTGMGDEQYF. The DNA sequence follows: TGTGCCAGCAGCTTAGGAAGGACAGGGATGGGAGACGAGCAGTACTTC.